The rows below give T cell receptor beta chains drawn from one sample of a study of cytomegalovirus exposure and HLA in healthy donors. Repertoires were generated with immunoSEQ multiplex PCR, while TCRdb's copy carries only in-frame clones and drops some. The table lists some 60,000 clones, 80% of them singletons. The sample consisted of PBMCs. The origin of the receptors is a male donor in good health and CMV-seronegative. Each CDR3 is given without its conserved first and last residue.

V | CDR3
TRBV5-1 | ASRLSLGGDGYT
TRBV7-2 | ASSLATFVGGATGELF
TRBV29-1 | SVRTDYNEQF
TRBV2 | ASTRDKNTEAF
TRBV2 | ASSETLGEETQY
TRBV11-2 | ASSLDRRATYNEQF
TRBV7-8 | ASSLGTTFSYEQY
TRBV18 | ASSPQGQGTNEQF
TRBV5-3 | ARSSPGQTSTNEKLF
TRBV7-9 | ASSRRTSGINEQETQY
TRBV19 | ASASTGAGEQY
TRBV5-6 | ASSLEPSTNEKLF
TRBV7-2 | ASSLNLRVTEAF
TRBV19 | ASSLWQGNTEAF
TRBV6-5 | ASSYDVLRANEKLF
TRBV7-8 | ASSPEGTGIPLYGYT